This TCR beta chain stems from a study of blood T cells in healthy people across ages. Per germline, CDR1 MNHEY and CDR2 SMNVEV (reference sequence). The CDR3 has 14 residues. Trimming took 5 bases from V and 0 from J, leaving 10 bases between them. It was with a sample-barcoded 5' primer and a J-beta primer mix that a second PCR of roughly 7 to 12 cycles was run. Each TCR beta cDNA got a 12-nucleotide random molecular identifier. TCRdb reanalysed the 5' RACE reads using MiXCR and keeps one entry per CDR3 protein. The top ten clones hold about a fifth of a sample with 650,000 to 800,000 distinct CDR3 sequences, 40% to 50% of them seen once. At least 6 million PBMCs were isolated per sample. Study outcomes and limitations: While age rose, TCR beta diversity per million T cells dropped in a roughly linear way. When set beside aged donors, long-lived donors presented more naive CD4+ cells and higher diversity.

Comment on this clonotype: Its antigen is unknown.

This sequence originates from a man in his 60s in good health. V and J are TRBV27 and TRBJ1-1, with D maybe TRBD1 (5 bases). The sequencing sample was made of blood. In DNA, the CDR3 is TGTGCCAGCAGTCAGCGGGGCTTGAACACTGAAGCTTTCTTT. It is translated as CASSQRGLNTEAFF.